A single T cell receptor beta chain is shown here with its context. CDR1 and CDR2 from the germline V gene are SGHTA and FQGNSA. The CDR3 spans 14 residues. Trimming took off 3 bases at V and 2 bases at J, with 9 bases between the two ends. This entry belongs to a study of blood T cell repertoires in COVID-19. Participants came from roughly 25 US areas, aged roughly 18 to 100 years. In the original workflow: Using reference gene primer amplification, nucleated cell counts were estimated. Method: immunoSEQ multiplex PCR; TCRdb's copy keeps in-frame clones and lacks some. V, J and clone size are those of that table, while D and trimming were read from the DNA. This table holds 150,000 to 200,000 clones, about four fifths found once.

The genes are TRBV7-2 and TRBJ2-3; D perhaps matches TRBD2 (5 bases). Sequenced input: PBMCs or T cells enriched from blood (not recorded which). The TCR comes from a man aged 35 to 55 who had recovered from COVID-19. The DNA for the CDR3 is TGTGCCAGCAGCTTGTTGCGGGCCACAGATACGCAGTATTTT. This encodes CASSLLRATDTQYF.